This T cell receptor beta chain was recovered during a study of human thymus T cells. The CDR3 runs 14 residues. CDR1 and CDR2 (germline): MGHRA, YSYEKL. V was trimmed by 4 bases and J by 6 bases, leaving 15 bases between them. Clones were read by immunoSEQ multiplex PCR, and TCRdb kept only the in-frame ones, dropping some. The sample shows fewer than 90,000 clones, roughly 96% of them seen only once. Thymic tissue was derived from resections collected during corrective heart surgery. This receptor was taken from a boy younger than two with a congenital heart defect but otherwise immunologically healthy. The V and J genes are TRBV4-1 and TRBJ1-2; D might be TRBD1 (5 bases). Sequences were obtained from thymus tissue. This chain's CDR3 is CASSPSTRTHGYTF. The DNA of the CDR3 is TGCGCCAGCAGCCCCTCGACTAGGACACATGGCTACACCTTC.